A selection of T cell receptor beta chains follows, all from one sample in a study of shared clonotypes between healthy human individuals. Some clones are missing from TCRdb's copy, which holds only in-frame ones; the method was immunoSEQ multiplex PCR. The table records about 2.1 million clones, just over 90% of them present only once. The sample taken for sequencing was naive CD8+ T cells from PBMCs. The receptors originated from a man between 18 and 35 years old in good health. Some clones in this sample may be carry-over from other donors' samples. CDR3s include the opening cysteine and the closing phenylalanine or tryptophan. D genes are given only for firm matches. Rows give clone size only sometimes, using once, few, many, or a class for an expanded clone.

>.|.|TRBV27|TRBJ2-7
TGTGCCAGCAGTCAGCGGGCCGGCCACTACGAGCAGTACTTC
CASSQRAGHYEQYF
>.|.|TRBV28|TRBJ1-1
TGTGCCAGCAGTTTCTGGCAGAACACTGAAGCTTTCTTT
CASSFWQNTEAFF
>TRBD2|few|TRBV5-1|TRBJ2-7
TGCGCCAGCAGCTCTAGCGGGAGCTACGAGCAGTACTTC
CASSSSGSYEQYF
>TRBD1|.|TRBV4-1|TRBJ2-7
TGCGCCAGCAGCCAAGAACCGGGACAGGGATCCTACGAGCAGTACTTC
CASSQEPGQGSYEQYF
>TRBD1|.|TRBV28|TRBJ2-2
TGTGCCAGCAGTCCCCCTCTGACAGGGGGCCCCGGGGAGCTGTTTTTT
CASSPPLTGGPGELFF
>TRBD2|once|TRBV6-5|TRBJ2-4
TGTGCCACCCGGGGGGACGACAAAAACATTCAGTACTTC
CATRGDDKNIQYF
>TRBD2|.|TRBV2|TRBJ2-5
TGTGCCAGAGGACTAGCGGGGTACCAAGAGACCCAGTACTTC
CARGLAGYQETQYF
>TRBD1|.|TRBV27|TRBJ2-7
TGTGCCAGCAGGCCGGGACAGGGGTATAACGAGCAGTACTTC
CASRPGQGYNEQYF
>.|.|TRBV6-1|TRBJ1-1
TGTGCAAGCAGGGTGTTGAACACTGAAGCTTTCTTT
CASRVLNTEAFF
>.|.|TRBV7-8|TRBJ2-5
TGTGCCAGCAGCGCTACAAACAGAGTCCAAGAGACCCAGTACTTC
CASSATNRVQETQYF
>.|.|TRBV4-1|TRBJ2-7
TGCGCCAGCAGCCTTTATGATGGAGGGCCAGGCTACGAGCAGTACTTC
CASSLYDGGPGYEQYF
>.|once|TRBV28|TRBJ2-5
TGTGCCAGCAGTGGAGCGGAAGAGACCCAGTACTTC
CASSGAEETQYF
>.|.|TRBV5-6|TRBJ1-2
TGTGCCAGCAGCTCATCACCGACAGATAACTATGGCTACACCTTC
CASSSSPTDNYGYTF
>.|.|TRBV9|TRBJ2-1
TGTGCCAGCAGCCGCGGACAGACTAATGAGCAGTTCTTC
CASSRGQTNEQFF
>.|.|TRBV7-2|TRBJ2-1
TGTGCCAGCAGCTTAGCCCCTGACAGTGAGGGCGGGGGCGAGCAGTTCTTC
CASSLAPDSEGGGEQFF